What follows is one T cell receptor beta chain and its context. These data belong to a study of Ad26.COV2.S vaccination and SARS-CoV-2 variants. Method: immunoSEQ multiplex PCR; TCRdb's copy keeps in-frame clones and lacks some. The data contain approximately 90,000 clones, roughly 85% of them seen just once; the ten biggest clones take up 16%. V lost 7 bases and J 0 bases, leaving 7 bases between the germline ends. The CDR3 covers 13 residues. The germline CDR1 and CDR2 sequences are ENHRY and SYGVKD. The receptor was derived from a human donor who had recovered from COVID-19. This specimen consisted of peripheral blood, obtained after recovery from COVID-19. The chain combines TRBV10-3 with TRBJ1-3, with D unresolved. CDR3 coding DNA: TGTGCCATCACCGGTACCTCTGGAAACACCATATATTTT. It is translated as CAITGTSGNTIYF.